The following is a T cell receptor (beta chain) sequence with its context. What it recognizes is unknown. Treatment was busulfan-fludarabine conditioning, a marrow graft, and cyclophosphamide on days +3 and +4. Germline loops: CDR1 SGHDN, CDR2 FVKESK. Trimming took 1 base from V and 0 from J, leaving 4 bases between them. The CDR3 totals 14 residues. This sample is drawn from a study of T cells after posttransplantation cyclophosphamide. Study-wide points: Donor-recipient repertoire similarity was low at 1-2 months, rising over year one. TRB overlap between skin or GI tissue T cells and blood was limited. TRB clonality was highly associated with recipient CMV seropositivity and reactivation.

Clones were read by immunoSEQ multiplex PCR, and TCRdb kept only the in-frame ones, dropping some. The sample shows 15,000 to 20,000 clones, about 90% of them seen only once. V and J are TRBV14 and TRBJ1-3; D gene unclear. The clonotype was recovered from a male patient in his sixties or seventies who received an allogeneic stem cell transplant from a related donor and was CMV-positive. Part of the T cell pool may stem from the graft donor. The source was CD4+ T cells sorted from blood, collected after allogeneic stem cell transplant with posttransplant cyclophosphamide. The CDR3 DNA follows: TGTGCCAGCAGCCAAGGGCTCTCTGGAAACACCATATATTTT. Translated, it gives CASSQGLSGNTIYF.